This T cell receptor (beta chain) comes out of a study of response to subunit inactivated influenza vaccine. Study outcomes and limitations: Authors suggested each seasonal flu vaccination may recruit only limited numbers of new T cells.

Ten or more counts support this clonotype. Its antigen is not identified. The V and J ends lost 4 bases and 3 bases, in that order; junction bases with no gene match: 3. There are 15 residues in the CDR3. Germline CDR1 and CDR2: SGHTA and FQGNSA. In TCRdb, the RT-PCR reads were re-called with MiXCR into one record per CDR3 protein. In the table there are 710,000 or so distinct CDR3 sequences, around 16% of which are singletons. This specimen consisted of PBMCs from blood, obtained approximately 12 days after vaccination. This sequence joins TRBV7-2 and TRBJ2-1, with 10 bases lining up with TRBD2. The receptor's source is a man in his fifties or sixties who received an inactivated influenza vaccine. DNA for the CDR3: TGTGCCAGCAGCTCAACTAGCGGGGACTACAATGAGCAGTTCTTC. Amino acid sequence: CASSSTSGDYNEQFF. Full variable domain (rest looked up from reference TRBV7-2 and TRBJ2-1): GAGVSQSPSNKVTEKGKDVELRCDPISGHTALYWYRQSLGQGLEFLIYFQGNSAPDKSGLPSDRFSAERTGGSVSTLTIQRTQQEDSAVYLCASSSTSGDYNEQFFGPGTRLTVL.